The clone carrying this T cell receptor (beta chain) has a single count. Its antigen is unknown. Germline CDR1 is SGHDT and CDR2 is YYEEEE. This CDR3 region has 16 residues. V was clipped by 0 bases and J by 3 bases; unmatched bases: 6. The method was immunoSEQ multiplex PCR; TCRdb's version includes in-frame clones alone and lacks a portion of them. The sample lists 15,000 to 20,000 clones; roughly 90% were seen once. This sample is part of a study of T cells in pancreatic ductal adenocarcinoma. Study-wide points: The resected pancreatic cancer cohort was biased toward the minority with early-stage disease. No significant tumor-blood clonality difference; means were about 0.11 and 0.072. Unique clonotypes were roughly 8-fold more numerous in blood than in tumor. Tumor-versus-blood clonality comparisons may be biased toward lower tumor diversity.

The selected patients with pancreatic ductal adenocarcinoma had surgery but no neoadjuvant therapy. J is TRBJ2-4 and V is TRBV5-6; TRBD1 aligns across 7 bases. Sequenced sample: PBMCs. This clonotype was sampled from a human donor with pancreatic ductal adenocarcinoma. The CDR3 loop reads CASSLGGGAGKNIQYF. As DNA, the CDR3 is TGTGCCAGCAGCTTGGGAGGGGGCGCTGGCAAAAACATTCAGTACTTC.